This T cell receptor (beta chain) comes out of a study of shared clonotypes between healthy human individuals. Study-level points and caveats: Sequencing of the sorted subsets was shown by rarefaction to be incomplete despite large depth. Generally, naive subsets (rather than memory subsets) showed larger estimated richness. Some clonotypes were shared by all four sorted-subset donors, while others were not shared. The non-shared ones had lower generation probabilities than the shared ones.

V lost 4 bases and J lost 0; bases outside the gene matches: 6. This CDR3 contains 15 residues. Germline V CDR1 and CDR2: MDHEN, SYDVKM. Repertoires were generated with immunoSEQ multiplex PCR, while TCRdb's copy carries only in-frame clones and drops some. The sample has roughly 1,000,000 clones, approximately 78% seen once. From CD4+ cells came CD45RA+ naive and CD45RA-negative memory subsets. Comment on this clone: Its antigen is currently unknown.

This clonotype originated in a man aged 18-30 years in good health. Some clones in this sample may be carry-over from other donors' samples. The sample comprised memory CD4+ T cells from PBMCs. Subset indicated: CD45RA-negative fraction. This chain joins TRBV28 and TRBJ2-7; 7 bases agree with TRBD1. The CDR3 loop is CASSSGTVLSYEQYF. CDR3 in DNA: TGTGCCAGCAGTTCAGGGACAGTCCTCTCCTACGAGCAGTACTTC. Full variable domain (remainder filled in from reference TRBV28 and TRBJ2-7): DVKVTQSSRYLVKRTGEKVFLECVQDMDHENMFWYRQDPGLGLRLIYFSYDVKMKEKGDIPEGYSVSREKKERFSLILESASTNQTSMYLCASSSGTVLSYEQYFGPGTRLTVT.